A selection of T cell receptor beta chains follows, all from one sample in a study of blood T cells in healthy people across ages. From the 5' RACE reads, TCRdb called clonotypes with MiXCR, one entry per CDR3 protein. The sample holds 1,300,000 or so distinct CDR3 sequences, approximately 59% seen once. The sample was blood. These receptors were taken from a man aged 18 to 30 in good health. Each CDR3 is given with its conserved first and last residue. D genes are given only for firm matches. Not every row has a clone size; where given, it reads once, few, many or a size class.

d_call	v_call	j_call	clone_size	cdr3_nt	cdr3_aa
.	TRBV27	TRBJ2-3	.	TGTGCCAGCAGAGGGCCAGGGTTTAATACGCAGTATTTT	CASRGPGFNTQYF
.	TRBV7-9	TRBJ2-5	.	TGTGCCAGCAGCTTAGAGGCTGGACCCCGCAACCAAGAGACCCAGTACTTC	CASSLEAGPRNQETQYF
.	TRBV7-9	TRBJ2-5	.	TGTGCCAGCAGCTTAGATGTCGGGGGGACACAAGAGACCCAGTACTTC	CASSLDVGGTQETQYF
.	TRBV5-4	TRBJ2-1	.	TGTGCCAGCAGCCGCGGGACAACCGATGAGCAGTTCTTC	CASSRGTTDEQFF
.	TRBV12-3/TRBV12-4	TRBJ2-1	.	TGTGCCAGCAGTTTAGAAGGGAATAGCCGTGGGGGTGAGCAGTTCTTC	CASSLEGNSRGGEQFF
.	TRBV7-2	TRBJ1-5	.	TGTGCCAGCAGCCGGCGCCAGGGGCGCACCTATAGCAATCAGCCCCAGCATTTT	CASSRRQGRTYSNQPQHF
TRBD2	TRBV5-1	TRBJ2-1	.	TGCGCCAGCAGCCAGCGGGAAAGGGGATACAATGAGCAGTTCTTC	CASSQRERGYNEQFF
.	TRBV29-1	TRBJ2-7	few	TGCAGCGTTGCCGCGGACAGTAGGAACGAGCAGTACTTC	CSVAADSRNEQYF
.	TRBV4-1	TRBJ2-7	.	TGCGCCAGCAGCCAGGGGAAGGGGTGGTACGAGCAGTACTTC	CASSQGKGWYEQYF
.	TRBV9	TRBJ2-7	.	TGTGCCAGCAGCGCGACAACCGACGCTGTCGAGCAGTACTTC	CASSATTDAVEQYF
TRBD1	TRBV4-1	TRBJ1-5	.	TGCGCCAGCAGCCAAGAAGGGCAGGGGGTCAATCAGCCCCAGCATTTT	CASSQEGQGVNQPQHF
.	TRBV12-3/TRBV12-4	TRBJ2-1	.	TGTGCCAGCAGCCTGGGCCTGCAGGGACCCTACAATGAGCAGTTCTTC	CASSLGLQGPYNEQFF
.	TRBV12-3/TRBV12-4	TRBJ1-2	few	TGTGCCAGCAGGTTGTTGGGGGGGCGAGGCTATGGCTACACCTTC	CASRLLGGRGYGYTF
.	TRBV12-3/TRBV12-4	TRBJ1-1	.	TGTGCCAGCAGTTTAGCGCCCGGGGGCTTCGAAGTTTTCTTT	CASSLAPGGFEVFF
.	TRBV12-3/TRBV12-4	TRBJ2-6	.	TGTGCCGGCAGTGCCTGGGTCTCTGGGGCCAACGTCCTGACTTTC	CAGSAWVSGANVLTF
.	TRBV28	TRBJ2-7	few	TGTGCCAGCAGGGATGGGACACCCACCTACGAGCAGTACTTC	CASRDGTPTYEQYF
.	TRBV2	TRBJ2-1	.	TGTGCCAGCAGTGGGAGCGGCTACAATGAGCAGTTCTTC	CASSGSGYNEQFF
TRBD2	TRBV20-1	TRBJ2-5	many	TGCAGTGCTAGATCAGGGGTAGCGGGAGGAGAGACCCAGTACTTC	CSARSGVAGGETQYF
.	TRBV7-9	TRBJ1-1	.	TGTGCCAGCAGCTGGGAAATCGCGAACACTGAAGCTTTCTTT	CASSWEIANTEAFF
.	TRBV20-1	TRBJ2-7	.	TGCAGTGCGAGGGGCGAGGGTTTCTACGAGCAGTACTTC	CSARGEGFYEQYF
.	TRBV18	TRBJ2-2	few	TGTGCCAGCTCACCCACCGGACAGAACACCGGGGAGCTGTTTTTT	CASSPTGQNTGELFF
.	TRBV7-2	TRBJ2-6	.	TGTGCCAGCTTAGAAGGCAGGGGAAGCTCTGGGGCCAACGTCCTGACTTTC	CASLEGRGSSGANVLTF
.	TRBV30	TRBJ1-1	.	TGTGCCTGGGCTGGAGCGAACACTGAAGCTTTCTTT	CAWAGANTEAFF
.	TRBV5-1	TRBJ2-7	.	TGCGCCAGCAGCTCCGTCGACAGCTGGTTCGAGCAGTACTTC	CASSSVDSWFEQYF
.	TRBV15	TRBJ2-1	.	TGTGCCACCAGCAGTACACGAAGCTCCTACAATGAGCAGTTCTTC	CATSSTRSSYNEQFF
.	TRBV7-9	TRBJ2-2	.	TGTGCCAGCAGCTTAGCAGGACTGAACATCGGGGAGCTGTTTTTT	CASSLAGLNIGELFF
.	TRBV10-3	TRBJ1-4	.	TGTGCCATCAGCCGCGGTGGGGAAAAACTGTTTTTT	CAISRGGEKLFF
TRBD2	TRBV20-1	TRBJ2-7	few	TGCAGTCTTACTAGCGGAAACTCCTACGAGCAGTACTTC	CSLTSGNSYEQYF
.	TRBV12-3/TRBV12-4	TRBJ2-7	.	TGTGCCAGCAGTTCGGAAGCAGGGGTGGCCTACGAGCAGTACTTC	CASSSEAGVAYEQYF